This TCR beta chain was profiled in a study of T cell repertoires in cytomegalovirus infection. Study context: Public TCR beta signature analysis indicated the presence of both CMV infection and matching HLA type. Study-wide results and caveats: It was HLA-C-restricted CMV-specific TCR beta clonotypes that dominated the response ex vivo. Carriers of CMV and the relevant HLA type were discriminated by public TCR beta frequency.

As to this clonotype: Its matching antigen is unknown.

One entry per CDR3 protein, called by TCRdb with MiXCR from the reads. Of 100,000 to 150,000 distinct CDR3 sequences listed, over 25% are singletons. V was shortened by 6 bases and J by 6 bases, with 13 bases between the two germline ends. Germline lookup yields CDR1 LNHNV and CDR2 YYDKDF (reference sequence). The CDR3 length is 13 residues. Sample: CD8+ T cells from cultured PBMCs, taken from culture after CMV antigen stimulation. The receptor's source is a human donor in good health (CMV status not recorded). Some clones in this sample may be carry-over from other donors' samples. The chain links TRBV15 to TRBJ2-3; no clear D gene. This chain's CDR3 is CATSGSPRDTQYF. Written as DNA, the CDR3 is TGTGCCACCAGTGGTTCCCCCAGGGATACGCAGTATTTT.